This T cell receptor beta chain was obtained from a study of graft-versus-host responses after intestinal transplantation. Study results and limitations: Declines in HvG clones occurring early post-transplant were associated with peak circulating GvH clone levels.

As regards this clone: Its antigen is undetermined.

Repertoires were generated with immunoSEQ multiplex PCR, while TCRdb's copy carries only in-frame clones and drops some. The repertoire holds over 120,000 clones, with 92% as singletons. Germline CDR1 is SGHTA and CDR2 is FQGNSA. The V end lost 5 bases, the J end lost 4 bases, and 11 bases lay between the germline ends. This CDR3 has 13 amino acids. This specimen was unstimulated CD4+ T cells sorted from spleen or lymph node cells, taken before intestinal transplant. The receptor's source is a human donor who received an intestinal transplant. This chain connects TRBV7-2 to TRBJ2-5, with D perhaps matching TRBD2 (6 bases). The CDR3 sequence: CASSRGGGETQYF. CDR3 DNA: TGTGCCAGCAGCCGGGGAGGTGGAGAGACCCAGTACTTC.